This TCR beta chain comes out of a study of cytomegalovirus exposure and HLA in healthy donors. The CDR3 runs 12 residues. CDR1 is MDHEN and CDR2 is SYDVKM in the germline V gene. V lost 5 bases to trimming and J lost 7 bases; unmatched junction nucleotides: 4. Researchers ran the PCR with 60 Vbeta and 13 Jbeta primers. Sequencing was performed with immunoSEQ multiplex PCR; in TCRdb, only in-frame clones are kept and a portion is missing. The table lists about 55,000 clones, about four fifths of them singletons. This clone was recorded once. This receptor was taken from a female donor in good health and CMV-seronegative. The chain couples TRBV28 to TRBJ2-7, with 8 bases fitting TRBD2. The sequenced material came from PBMCs. The CDR3 loop is CASSPAGDEQYF. The CDR3 coding sequence is TGTGCCAGCAGTCCAGCGGGGGATGAGCAGTACTTC.